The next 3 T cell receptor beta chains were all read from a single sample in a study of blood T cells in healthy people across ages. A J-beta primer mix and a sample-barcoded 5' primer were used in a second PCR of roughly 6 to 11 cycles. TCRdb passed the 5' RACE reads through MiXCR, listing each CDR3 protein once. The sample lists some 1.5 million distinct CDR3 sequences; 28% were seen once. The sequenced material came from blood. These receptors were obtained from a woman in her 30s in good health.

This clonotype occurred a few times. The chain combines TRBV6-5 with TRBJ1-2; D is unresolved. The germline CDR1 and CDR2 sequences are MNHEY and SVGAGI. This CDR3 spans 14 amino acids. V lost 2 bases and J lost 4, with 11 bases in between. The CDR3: CASSYDSEGYGYTF. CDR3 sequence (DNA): TGTGCCAGCAGTTACGATTCCGAGGGCTATGGCTACACCTTC.

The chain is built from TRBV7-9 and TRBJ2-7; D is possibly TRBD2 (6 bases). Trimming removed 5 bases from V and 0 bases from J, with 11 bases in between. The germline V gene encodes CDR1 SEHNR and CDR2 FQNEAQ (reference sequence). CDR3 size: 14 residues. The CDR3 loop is CASSPTSTSYEQYF. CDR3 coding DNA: TGTGCCAGCAGCCCAACTAGCACCTCCTACGAGCAGTACTTC.

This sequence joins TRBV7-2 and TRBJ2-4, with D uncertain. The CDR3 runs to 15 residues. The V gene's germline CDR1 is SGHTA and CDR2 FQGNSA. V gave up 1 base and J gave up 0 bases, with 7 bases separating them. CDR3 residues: CASSLVTGAKNIQYF. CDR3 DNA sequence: TGTGCCAGCAGCTTAGTAACGGGAGCCAAAAACATTCAGTACTTC.